This TCR beta chain was captured by sequencing in a study of T-cell reconstitution after alpha-beta-depleted transplantation in children. This clonotype was seen ten or more times. The germline CDR1 and CDR2 sequences are ENHRY and SYGVKD. This CDR3 has 15 amino acids. After removal of 5 bases from V and 4 bases from J, the junction contained 7 bases not matched to a gene. Library preparation (for TCRbeta) was performed with unique molecular identifiers. TCRdb reprocessed the PCR reads with MiXCR, giving one entry per CDR3 protein. The sample holds a few hundred thousand distinct CDR3 sequences, about 9.6% seen once.

The starting material was PBMCs from the stem cell graft donor, obtained from the stem cell graft. This receptor was obtained from a human donor who donated a stem cell graft to a child with SCID. V and J are TRBV10-3 and TRBJ2-2; 7 bases map to TRBD1. The CDR3 loop is CAISKQGPATGELFF. The CDR3 coding sequence is TGTGCCATCAGTAAACAGGGGCCAGCCACCGGGGAGCTGTTTTTT.